Listed here are 20 T cell receptor beta chains from one sample, sequenced in a study of CD8+CD57+ T cells in acquired aplastic anemia. Using genomic DNA as the template, TCR beta VDJ and CDR3 profiling was carried out. From the reads, TCRdb called clonotypes with MiXCR, one entry per CDR3 protein. The sample contains approximately 200,000 distinct CDR3 sequences, about 64% of which appear only once. Sequences were obtained from sorted CD4+, CD8+, or CD8+CD57+ T cells (not recorded which) from PBMCs. The receptors here all came from a human donor with severe aplastic anemia or a healthy control (not recorded which).

In its sample, this clonotype was seen many times. The rearrangement uses TRBV9 and TRBJ1-1; D call uncertain. Germline-derived CDR1 and CDR2 are SGDLS and YYNGEE. The ends were cut back, 4 bases at V and 0 bases at J, with 13 bases in the middle. The CDR3 has 15 residues. The CDR3 is CASSPRGNMNTEAFF. In nucleotides, the CDR3 is TGTGCCAGCAGCCCTCGAGGGAATATGAACACTGAAGCTTTCTTT.

This clonotype was counted a few times. This chain joins TRBV5-1 and TRBJ2-5; 10 bases are a match to TRBD1. The ends lost 4 bases at V and 2 bases at J; junction bases unmatched: 8. In germline, CDR1 is SGHRS, CDR2 YFSETQ. This CDR3 has 16 amino acids. The CDR3 here is CASSDFDRGLQETQYF. The CDR3 nucleotides read TGCGCCAGCAGCGACTTTGACAGGGGGCTGCAAGAGACCCAGTACTTC.

This clonotype was detected only once. The CDR3 protein is CASRNRDSVEAFF. CDR3 DNA: TGTGCCAGCAGAAACCGGGACAGCGTTGAAGCTTTCTTT. The V call is TRBV6-1, the J call TRBJ1-1; 7 nucleotides agree with TRBD1. There are 13 residues in the CDR3. V trimming: 6 bases; J trimming: 7 bases; junction bases outside the gene matches: 8. Germline V CDR1 and CDR2: MNHNS, SASEGT.

The chain has TRBV9 and TRBJ1-1; no clear D gene. V was shortened by 0 bases and J by 1 base, with 10 bases between the two germline ends. CDR1 and CDR2 (germline): SGDLS, YYNGEE. The CDR3 is made up of 15 amino acids. The CDR3 loop reads CASSVDGAGNTEAFF. Here the CDR3 DNA reads TGTGCCAGCAGCGTAGACGGAGCCGGGAACACTGAAGCTTTCTTT.

This clonotype has only a few counts. The chain is built from TRBV10-3 and TRBJ2-7; 9 nucleotides agree with TRBD1. The CDR3 spans 14 residues. V dropped 7 bases and J dropped 2; count of bases not matched to a gene: 6. The germline gives CDR1 ENHRY, CDR2 SYGVKD. The CDR3 loop is CAIKPQGATYEQYF. The CDR3 bases are TGTGCCATCAAGCCACAGGGGGCCACCTACGAGCAGTACTTC.

This clonotype was seen a single time. The rearrangement joins TRBV7-9 to TRBJ2-7; D remains ambiguous. Trimming stripped 8 bases from V and 3 bases from J, with 17 bases between. Germline V gives CDR1 SEHNR, CDR2 FQNEAQ (reference sequence). The CDR3 sequence is 14 residues long. This CDR3 reads CASGKAGYFYEQYF. CDR3 nucleotides: TGTGCCAGCGGGAAGGCAGGATATTTCTACGAGCAGTACTTC. The full variable domain, completed using reference TRBV7-9 and TRBJ2-7, is DTGVSQNPRHKITKRGQNVTFRCDPISEHNRLYWYRQTLGQGPEFLTYFQNEAQLEKSRLLSDRFSAERPKGSFSTLEIQRTEQGDSAMYLCASGKAGYFYEQYFGPGTRLTVT.

The chain has TRBV7-2 and TRBJ2-2; no clear D. V was clipped by 6 bases and J by 6 bases, with 8 bases between them. CDR1 is SGHTA and CDR2 is FQGNSA in the germline V gene. The CDR3 length is 12 residues. CDR3 nucleotide sequence: TGTGCCAGCAGTCTGAAACCCGGGGAGCTGTTTTTT. This encodes CASSLKPGELFF.

The V call is TRBV25-1, the J call TRBJ2-7; D possibly corresponds to TRBD2 (5 bases). Trimming took off 4 bases at V and 3 bases at J, with 22 bases between the two ends. The CDR3 covers 17 residues. Looked up from germline, CDR1 is MGHDK and CDR2 is SYGVNS. CDR3 amino acids: CASSARPTSHTNYEQYF. The CDR3 nucleotides read TGTGCCAGCAGTGCTAGACCCACTAGTCACACCAACTACGAGCAGTACTTC.

The CDR3 nucleotides read TGTGCCAGCAGCGCAGGGGGGGGGGGTGAAGAGACCCAGTACTTC. As protein: CASSAGGGGEETQYF. V is TRBV9 and J is TRBJ2-5; tentatively, D is TRBD1 or TRBD2 (7 bases each). The CDR3 has 15 amino acids. Germline V gene lookup returns CDR1 SGDLS and CDR2 YYNGEE. V shed 3 bases and J shed 3 bases, with 15 bases lying between them.

This clonotype was detected only a few times. V is TRBV7-9 and J is TRBJ2-1, with 10 bases lining up with TRBD2. The CDR3 runs 13 residues. Trimming removed 5 bases from V and 8 bases from J; junction bases left unmatched: 3. Germline V gives CDR1 SEHNR, CDR2 FQNEAQ (reference sequence). The CDR3 region is CASSLGTSDEQFF. The CDR3 DNA is TGTGCCAGCAGCCTAGGGACTAGCGATGAGCAGTTCTTC. The full variable domain, rest sourced from reference TRBV7-9 and TRBJ2-1, is DTGVSQNPRHKITKRGQNVTFRCDPISEHNRLYWYRQTLGQGPEFLTYFQNEAQLEKSRLLSDRFSAERPKGSFSTLEIQRTEQGDSAMYLCASSLGTSDEQFFGPGTRLTVL.

This rearrangement joins TRBV7-9 to TRBJ2-1; a possible D gene is TRBD2 (6 bases). Looked up from germline, CDR1 is SEHNR and CDR2 is FQNEAQ (reference sequence). The ends were cut back, 8 bases at V and 5 bases at J, with 10 bases in the middle. The length of the CDR3 is 12 residues. This CDR3 is CASRRENNEQFF. The DNA of the CDR3 is TGTGCCAGCCGGCGGGAAAACAATGAGCAGTTCTTC. The full variable domain, rest sourced from reference TRBV7-9 and TRBJ2-1, is DTGVSQNPRHKITKRGQNVTFRCDPISEHNRLYWYRQTLGQGPEFLTYFQNEAQLEKSRLLSDRFSAERPKGSFSTLEIQRTEQGDSAMYLCASRRENNEQFFGPGTRLTVL.

This clonotype appeared a few times. This sequence joins TRBV20-1 and TRBJ1-6, with D perhaps matching TRBD1 (6 bases). V was clipped by 0 bases and J by 15 bases, with 12 bases between them. CDR3 length equals 12 residues. Germline V lookup: CDR1 DFQATT, CDR2 SNEGSKA (reference sequence). CDR3 region: CSARDPKGDLHF. CDR3 nucleotides: TGCAGTGCTAGAGACCCGAAGGGGGACCTCCACTTT.

The rearrangement uses TRBV27 and TRBJ1-4; 10 bases map to TRBD1. V dropped 7 bases and J dropped 3; count of bases not matched to a gene: 5. CDR3 size: 15 residues. Germline V gene lookup returns CDR1 MNHEY and CDR2 SMNVEV (reference sequence). The CDR3 DNA follows: TGTGCCAGCAAGAGGGGACAGGGGCCTAATGAAAAACTGTTTTTT. It is translated as CASKRGQGPNEKLFF. The variable domain in full, completed from reference TRBV27 and TRBJ1-4, reads EAQVTQNPRYLITVTGKKLTVTCSQNMNHEYMSWYRQDPGLGLRQIYYSMNVEVTDKGDVPEGYKVSRKEKRNFPLILESPSPNQTSLYFCASKRGQGPNEKLFFGSGTQLSVL.

This rearrangement joins TRBV2 to TRBJ1-4; no clear D gene. This CDR3 spans 14 amino acids. Looked up from germline, CDR1 is SNHLY and CDR2 is FYNNEI. Between the trimmed V and J ends, which lost 5 bases and 4 bases, there was a span of 11 bases. DNA for the CDR3: TGTGCCAGCAGTTCGACCATGCTTAATGAAAAACTGTTTTTT. Its translation: CASSSTMLNEKLFF.

The DNA for the CDR3 is TGTGCCAGCAGTGAGTTGGGGACGAACACCGGGGAGCTGTTTTTT. Translating it yields CASSELGTNTGELFF. The chain employs TRBV2 and TRBJ2-2, with D unresolved. Trimming removed 3 bases at V and 0 bases at J, with 8 bases between. Germline assignment: CDR1 SNHLY and CDR2 FYNNEI. CDR3 length: 15 amino acids.

The V gene is TRBV7-8, the J gene TRBJ2-3, with 11 bases matching TRBD1. The CDR3 spans 17 residues. V was clipped by 1 base and J by 11 bases; unmatched bases: 14. Germline CDR1 SGHVS, CDR2 FQNEAQ. DNA of the CDR3: TGTGCCAGCAGCTTAGATTCTGGACAGGGGGCACTTAATGAGCAGTATTTT. This codes for CASSLDSGQGALNEQYF.

A note on this clonotype: The junction and the germline gene differ at one end; a read error may be behind it. The V and J genes are TRBV5-1 and TRBJ1-5; TRBD1 agrees at 8 bases. This CDR3 has 15 residues. The germline CDR1 and CDR2 sequences are SGHRS and YFSETQ. The CDR3 bases are TGTGCCAGCAGCGGGACAGGTTTCTTCAATCAGCCCCAGCATTTT. It encodes CASSGTGFFNQPQHF.

The J gene is TRBJ1-2, the V gene TRBV7-9; 12 bases match TRBD1. The CDR3 is made up of 14 amino acids. The trim removed 1 base at V and 7 bases at J, leaving 1 base unmatched. Germline V gene lookup returns CDR1 SEHNR and CDR2 FQNEAQ (reference sequence). The CDR3 here is CASSLEGQGAGYTF. The CDR3 DNA is TGTGCCAGCAGCTTAGAGGGACAGGGGGCTGGCTACACCTTC.

In its sample, this clonotype was seen many times. V and J are TRBV2 and TRBJ2-7, with 9 bases identical to TRBD2. Looked up from germline, CDR1 is SNHLY and CDR2 is FYNNEI. This CDR3 spans 14 amino acids. V trimming: 6 bases; J trimming: 3 bases; junction bases outside the gene matches: 6. In DNA, the CDR3 is TGTGCCAGCAGGCCGGGACTAGCCTACTACGAGCAGTACTTC. This gives the protein CASRPGLAYYEQYF.

V usage is TRBV29-1 and J usage is TRBJ1-2; D is perhaps TRBD1 (6 bases). The CDR3 loop spans 12 amino acids. From germline, CDR1 is SQVTM and CDR2 ANQGSEA. Trimming took 5 bases from V and 6 from J, leaving 13 bases between them. The CDR3 reads CSVRAGEDGYTF. CDR3 in DNA: TGCAGCGTTAGGGCAGGGGAAGATGGCTACACCTTC.